Following are 27 T cell receptor beta chains from one sample sequenced in a study of shared clonotypes between healthy human individuals. Profiling relied on immunoSEQ multiplex PCR, and the TCRdb table lists in-frame clones only, not all of them. The sample has 1,400,000 or so clones, approximately 98.5% seen once. The sample consisted of naive CD4+ T cells sorted from blood. Subset defined: CD45RA+ positively selected. Source of these receptors: a young man in good health.

The gene calls are TRBV28 and TRBJ2-5; tentative D call: TRBD1 (6 bases). Trimming removed 5 bases from V and 1 base from J, with 14 bases in between. This CDR3 is built from 15 residues. The germline CDR1 and CDR2 sequences are MDHEN and SYDVKM. The CDR3 spells CASSRRRTAQETQYF. CDR3 coding DNA: TGTGCCAGCAGTCGGCGGCGGACAGCCCAAGAGACCCAGTACTTC.

The chain has TRBV7-9 and TRBJ2-3; 8 bases are a match to TRBD2. The CDR3 loop spans 14 amino acids. Germline-derived CDR1 and CDR2 are SEHNR and FQNEAQ (reference sequence). Trimming took 5 bases from V and 8 from J; bases not matched to a gene: 9. Here the CDR3 DNA reads TGTGCCAGCAGCCCCAGCGGGGGCGGGGGTACGCAGTATTTT. Encoded protein: CASSPSGGGGTQYF.

V usage is TRBV7-9 and J usage is TRBJ2-7; D is uncertain. Germline loops: CDR1 SEHNR, CDR2 FQNEAQ (reference sequence). The CDR3 spans 15 residues. Trimming shortened V by 7 bases and J by 0 bases, and 16 bases separated the two germline ends. DNA for the CDR3: TGTGCCAGCACCCTCGGACCCACGGGCTCCTACGAGCAGTACTTC. This sequence encodes CASTLGPTGSYEQYF.

The chain employs TRBV9 and TRBJ2-7; 10 positions agree with TRBD2. The length of the CDR3 is 17 residues. Looked up from germline, CDR1 is SGDLS and CDR2 is YYNGEE. V lost 0 bases and J lost 0; bases outside the gene matches: 6. The CDR3 nucleotides are TGTGCCAGCAGCGTAGGGGCTAGCGGGAGTGGCTCCTACGAGCAGTACTTC. Amino acids: CASSVGASGSGSYEQYF.

The rearrangement joins TRBV11-2 to TRBJ2-1; TRBD2 matches at 12 bases. With 5 bases clipped from V and 0 bases from J, the junction kept 5 bases outside the gene matches. CDR3 size: 17 residues. Germline V gives CDR1 SGHAT, CDR2 FQNNGV. The CDR3 loop reads CASSQRTSGTSYNEQFF. The DNA of the CDR3 is TGTGCCAGCAGCCAACGGACTAGCGGGACCTCCTACAATGAGCAGTTCTTC.

The chain joins TRBV7-2 to TRBJ1-3; D gene ambiguous. Germline V CDR1 and CDR2: SGHTA, FQGNSA. Trimming cost V 6 bases and J 0 bases, with 12 bases left between them. The CDR3 covers 15 residues. CDR3 amino acids: CASRKAALSGNTIYF. CDR3 bases: TGTGCCAGCAGAAAGGCAGCTCTCTCTGGAAACACCATATATTTT.

This clone was picked up one time. This chain connects TRBV7-6 to TRBJ1-3, with D unresolved. Trimming stripped 3 bases from V and 2 bases from J, with 20 bases between. The CDR3 is made up of 18 amino acids. The germline V gene has CDR1 SGHVS and CDR2 FNYEAQ. The CDR3 DNA sequence: TGTGCCAGCAGCTTGGGGTATGCAGGCTATACCCCTGGAAACACCATATATTTT. Its translation: CASSLGYAGYTPGNTIYF.

The chain joins TRBV5-1 to TRBJ2-7, with D perhaps matching TRBD1 (6 bases). The CDR3 has 14 residues. Deletions cut 2 bases from V and 3 bases from J, with 12 bases between. Germline V gene lookup returns CDR1 SGHRS and CDR2 YFSETQ. CDR3: CASSLQGEVYEQYF. The CDR3 nucleotides are TGCGCCAGCAGCTTACAGGGTGAAGTCTACGAGCAGTACTTC.

The chain links TRBV28 to TRBJ1-3; 7 nucleotides align to TRBD1. Losses at the gene ends were 6 bases for V and 5 bases for J; bases not matched to a gene: 16. From germline, CDR1 is MDHEN and CDR2 SYDVKM. This CDR3 comprises 17 residues. The CDR3 sequence is CASSRGRTGPGRNTIYF. The CDR3 coding sequence is TGTGCCAGCAGCCGAGGTAGGACAGGTCCTGGTCGAAACACCATATATTTT.

A word on this clone: In the same sample, other DNA sequences code for this CDR3. The chain links TRBV5-1 to TRBJ1-1; the D gene is possibly TRBD1 (5 bases). The CDR3 is made up of 13 amino acids. Germline CDR1 SGHRS, CDR2 YFSETQ. Trimming cost V 3 bases and J 2 bases, with 8 bases left between them. The DNA for the CDR3 is TGCGCCAGCAGCTCGGACACAAACACTGAAGCTTTCTTT. Encoded protein: CASSSDTNTEAFF.

V and J are TRBV28 and TRBJ2-5; D not resolved. The CDR3 is made up of 16 amino acids. From germline, CDR1 is MDHEN and CDR2 SYDVKM. V was cut by 6 bases and J by 2 bases, with 19 bases left in between. The CDR3 DNA reads TGTGCCAGCAGCATATACCGGGTGGGGATTCAAGAGACCCAGTACTTC. Protein product: CASSIYRVGIQETQYF.

The V and J genes are TRBV5-8 and TRBJ1-2; 7 bases align to TRBD1. The CDR3 is made up of 14 amino acids. V was pared by 4 bases and J by 10 bases, with 13 bases of the junction left unmatched. Germline V gene data show CDR1 as SGHTS and CDR2 as YDEGEE. DNA for the CDR3: TGTGCCAGCAGCCACTTACAGGGGCCCTCGGACTACACCTTC. Its translation: CASSHLQGPSDYTF.

The chain has TRBV4-2 and TRBJ2-1; D might be TRBD2 (6 bases). Germline loops: CDR1 LGHNA, CDR2 YNFKEQ. The CDR3 loop spans 13 amino acids. V was pared by 5 bases and J by 10 bases, with 15 bases between. The CDR3 nucleotides read TGTGCCAGCAGCTACCGGGACTCGAGGGAGCAGTTCTTC. It translates to CASSYRDSREQFF.

This sequence joins TRBV9 and TRBJ2-7, with 12 positions matching TRBD2. Trimming at V came to 3 bases and at J to 3 bases, leaving 4 bases not matched to a gene. From germline, CDR1 is SGDLS and CDR2 YYNGEE. The length of the CDR3 is 15 residues. The CDR3 nucleotides read TGTGCCAGCAGCGAGACTAGCGGGAGCTTCTACGAGCAGTACTTC. It translates to CASSETSGSFYEQYF.

The chain couples TRBV25-1 to TRBJ2-1, with 11 bases lining up with TRBD2. The CDR3 loop spans 16 amino acids. The V segment lost 1 base and the J segment 10 bases; nucleotides outside the gene matches: 9. Germline loops: CDR1 MGHDK, CDR2 SYGVNS. The CDR3 loop is CASSEFETSGIEEQFF. Here the CDR3 DNA reads TGTGCCAGCAGTGAATTCGAGACTAGCGGGATTGAAGAGCAGTTCTTC.

The V gene is TRBV6-1, the J gene TRBJ1-5, with D unclear. Looked up from germline, CDR1 is MNHNS and CDR2 is SASEGT. The CDR3 consists of 13 residues. The V end lost 2 bases, the J end lost 4 bases, and 6 bases lay between the germline ends. CDR3 protein: CASSEQKNQPQHF. In DNA, the CDR3 is TGTGCCAGCAGTGAACAGAAAAATCAGCCCCAGCATTTT.

This clone was seen only once. The CDR3 protein is CPRQFRYEQYF. Written as DNA, the CDR3 is TGCCCCCGACAGTTTAGGTACGAGCAGTACTTC. The V and J genes are TRBV12-1 and TRBJ2-7; the D call in the table, TRBD1, was not verified against the DNA. TRBV12-1 is described as a pseudogene. CDR3 length equals 11 residues.

The chain is built from TRBV5-1 and TRBJ2-5; the match to TRBD1 covers 10 bases. The V gene end was trimmed by 6 bases and the J gene end by 2 bases; junction bases not matched to a gene: 7. Germline-derived CDR1 and CDR2 are SGHRS and YFSETQ. This CDR3 is 15 amino acids long. CDR3 loop: CASTLDRGRQETQYF. Written as DNA, the CDR3 is TGCGCCAGCACCCTTGACAGGGGGCGGCAAGAGACCCAGTACTTC.

This sequence joins TRBV30 and TRBJ2-3, with D perhaps TRBD2 (6 bases). The CDR3 consists of 14 residues. V gave up 3 bases and J gave up 2 bases, with 12 bases separating them. Germline lookup yields CDR1 GTSNPN and CDR2 SVGIG (reference sequence). DNA for the CDR3: TGTGCCTGGAGGCTAACGGGGGTCACAGATACGCAGTATTTT. Its translation is CAWRLTGVTDTQYF.

V is TRBV18 and J is TRBJ2-3, with 9 bases lining up with TRBD1. Germline V gene sequence: CDR1 KGHSH, CDR2 LQKENI. After removal of 1 base from V and 4 bases from J, the junction contained 6 bases not matched to a gene. This CDR3 has 16 residues. Written as DNA, the CDR3 is TGTGCCAGCTCACCACAACAGGGGGCTACAGCAGATACGCAGTATTTT. Protein sequence: CASSPQQGATADTQYF.

The chain couples TRBV29-1 to TRBJ2-1; TRBD2 aligns across 9 bases. There are 13 residues in the CDR3. CDR1 SQVTM and CDR2 ANQGSEA come from the germline V gene. Unmatched junction bases numbered 6, after V lost 4 bases and J lost 8 bases. This CDR3 reads CSVVAGGQDEQFF. The CDR3 coding sequence is TGCAGCGTTGTGGCGGGAGGGCAGGATGAGCAGTTCTTC.

The CDR3 spells CASSLSAFLTAHNTEAFF. CDR3 nucleotides: TGTGCCAGCAGTTTATCCGCATTTTTGACTGCCCATAACACTGAAGCTTTCTTT. V usage is TRBV28 and J usage is TRBJ1-1; D unclear. The CDR3 length is 18 residues. Germline values: CDR1 MDHEN, CDR2 SYDVKM. V dropped 1 base and J dropped 2 bases, with 20 bases sitting between them.

The chain is built from TRBV9 and TRBJ2-1, with D unresolved. Germline lookup yields CDR1 SGDLS and CDR2 YYNGEE. The length of the CDR3 is 16 residues. V was pared by 0 bases and J by 3 bases, with 13 bases between. The DNA of the CDR3 is TGTGCCAGCAGCGTAGGAAGCTCAGCCCGCTACAATGAGCAGTTCTTC. Its protein is CASSVGSSARYNEQFF.

The V call is TRBV6-6, the J call TRBJ2-1, with D possibly TRBD2 on 6 matching bases. From germline, CDR1 is MNHNY and CDR2 SVGAGI (reference sequence). V was clipped by 2 bases and J by 7 bases, with 18 bases between them. This CDR3 spans 16 amino acids. The CDR3 DNA sequence: TGTGCCAGCAGTTACAGCGGGCAGTCCCTGGGGAATGAGCAGTTCTTC. Its protein product is CASSYSGQSLGNEQFF.

Here the CDR3 reads CASRSDRGPYAQYF. CDR3 nucleotide sequence: TGTGCCAGCCGATCCGACAGGGGCCCATATGCGCAGTACTTC. The genes are TRBV27 and TRBJ2-7; 8 bases line up with TRBD1. Looked up from germline, CDR1 is MNHEY and CDR2 is SMNVEV (reference sequence). The CDR3 has 14 amino acids. Unmatched junction bases numbered 15, after V lost 8 bases and J lost 9 bases.

This chain connects TRBV11-2 to TRBJ2-3; 9 bases are shared with TRBD2. The CDR3 spans 15 residues. The germline gives CDR1 SGHAT, CDR2 FQNNGV. Unmatched junction bases numbered 3, after V lost 3 bases and J lost 2 bases. The CDR3 is CASSLGGRATDTQYF. CDR3 nucleotide sequence: TGTGCCAGCAGCTTGGGCGGGAGGGCCACAGATACGCAGTATTTT. The complete variable domain, with remaining parts taken from reference TRBV11-2 and TRBJ2-3, reads EAGVAQSPRYKIIEKRQSVAFWCNPISGHATLYWYQQILGQGPKLLIQFQNNGVVDDSQLPKDRFSAERLKGVDSTLKIQPAKLEDSAVYLCASSLGGRATDTQYFGPGTRLTVL.

The gene calls are TRBV19 and TRBJ1-5; D unresolved. The CDR3 sequence is 12 residues long. V lost 10 bases to trimming and J lost 5 bases, with 12 bases between them. Germline V lookup: CDR1 LNHDA, CDR2 SQIVND (reference sequence). The CDR3 here is CATPAVYQPQHF. The CDR3 DNA follows: TGTGCCACCCCGGCGGTCTATCAGCCCCAGCATTTT.